A single sample gave rise to the 22 T cell receptor beta chains below, sequenced in a study of T cells after yellow fever vaccination. TCRdb processed the 5' RACE reads anew with MiXCR; each CDR3 protein has one entry. The profile covers some 670,000 distinct CDR3 sequences, with approximately 13% appearing a single time and about 15% taken by the ten largest. Sequences were derived from PBMCs, sampled on the day of the yellow fever booster vaccination. The receptors were sampled from a man in his thirties or forties who received the YFV17D yellow fever vaccine.

This clonotype was counted ten times or more. The chain links TRBV20-1 to TRBJ2-5; D not certain. This CDR3 has 10 amino acids. Germline lookup yields CDR1 DFQATT and CDR2 SNEGSKA (reference sequence). The V gene lost 3 bases and the J gene lost 5 bases, with 4 bases spanning the gap. The CDR3 DNA is TGCAGTGCTAGTGAGGAGACCCAGTACTTC. This codes for CSASEETQYF.

This clonotype was detected a few times. The chain couples TRBV12-3 or TRBV12-4 to TRBJ2-1; 8 bases agree with TRBD2. V lost 4 bases and J lost 7; bases outside the gene matches: 12. The CDR3 is made up of 16 amino acids. The CDR3 region has the DNA TGTGCCAGCAGTTCCACAGCGGGAGTTGGTTTAAATGAGCAGTTCTTC. Protein product: CASSSTAGVGLNEQFF.

In this sample, this clonotype turned up a few times. The chain has TRBV20-1 and TRBJ1-2; no firm D call. The V and J ends lost 3 bases and 5 bases respectively, with 19 bases between them. The V gene's germline CDR1 is DFQATT and CDR2 SNEGSKA (reference sequence). The CDR3 runs to 15 residues. Written as DNA, the CDR3 is TGCAGTGCTAGTCGTACCGTGGGTATGGGGTATGGCTACACCTTC. Translating it yields CSASRTVGMGYGYTF.

The J gene is TRBJ2-1, the V gene TRBV20-1; 8 nucleotides line up with TRBD2. The CDR3 totals 16 residues. Trimming removed 0 bases from V and 4 bases from J; junction bases left unmatched: 8. Looked up from germline, CDR1 is DFQATT and CDR2 is SNEGSKA (reference sequence). The CDR3, as DNA: TGCAGTGCTAGAGATCCCGGGAGGGCCTCGTACAATGAGCAGTTCTTC. It is translated as CSARDPGRASYNEQFF.

The chain couples TRBV18 to TRBJ2-1; maybe TRBD2 (6 bases). This CDR3 is 15 amino acids long. V lost 5 bases to trimming and J lost 3 bases, with 14 bases between them. CDR1 is KGHSH, CDR2 LQKENI, per germline. The CDR3 region is CASSSWLRDYNEQFF. The DNA of the CDR3 is TGTGCCAGCTCATCATGGTTGCGGGACTACAATGAGCAGTTCTTC.

In its sample, this clonotype was seen a few times. V is TRBV7-9 and J is TRBJ1-1; D remains ambiguous. The V gene lost 4 bases and the J gene lost 1 base, with 4 bases spanning the gap. Germline lookup yields CDR1 SEHNR and CDR2 FQNEAQ (reference sequence). The CDR3 is 12 residues long. CDR3 in amino acids: CASSYTNTEAFF. The CDR3 nucleotides read TGTGCCAGCAGCTACACGAACACTGAAGCTTTCTTT. Full variable domain (outside the CDR3, taken from reference TRBV7-9 and TRBJ1-1): DTGVSQNPRHKITKRGQNVTFRCDPISEHNRLYWYRQTLGQGPEFLTYFQNEAQLEKSRLLSDRFSAERPKGSFSTLEIQRTEQGDSAMYLCASSYTNTEAFFGQGTRLTVV.

This clonotype was counted between two and nine times. The chain has TRBV20-1 and TRBJ1-2, with 8 bases identical to TRBD1. Germline V CDR1 and CDR2: DFQATT, SNEGSKA (reference sequence). With V trimmed by 3 bases and J by 8 bases, 8 bases remained unmatched. This CDR3 spans 13 amino acids. The CDR3 region is CSASTDRVGGYTF. CDR3 nucleotides: TGCAGTGCTAGTACGGACAGGGTGGGGGGCTACACCTTC.

This clonotype was detected only a few times. The CDR3 here is CASKRYGSEGDTQYF. For the CDR3, the DNA is TGCGCCAGCAAGAGATATGGGAGTGAGGGAGATACGCAGTATTTT. The chain is built from TRBV5-1 and TRBJ2-3; tentatively, D is TRBD2 (5 bases). CDR1 and CDR2 from the germline V gene are SGHRS and YFSETQ. Trimming shortened V by 6 bases and J by 5 bases, and 19 bases separated the two germline ends. CDR3 length: 15 amino acids.

This clonotype has a handful of counts. The chain joins TRBV10-3 to TRBJ2-3; 7 positions agree with TRBD2. V gave up 3 bases and J gave up 2 bases; unmatched junction bases: 14. The CDR3 consists of 18 residues. The germline CDR1 and CDR2 sequences are ENHRY and SYGVKD. The CDR3 is CAISDEPRDLAVTDTQYF. The CDR3 nucleotides are TGTGCCATCAGTGACGAACCCAGGGACCTAGCGGTCACAGATACGCAGTATTTT.

This clonotype has a handful of counts. The chain uses TRBV28 and TRBJ2-7; D ambiguous. V lost 4 bases and J 2 bases, leaving 27 bases between the germline ends. The CDR3 runs to 19 residues. Germline V gene lookup returns CDR1 MDHEN and CDR2 SYDVKM. The CDR3 is CASSSPALQADLDTYEQYF. In nucleotides, the CDR3 is TGTGCCAGCAGTTCCCCGGCCCTGCAGGCCGACCTAGACACCTACGAGCAGTACTTC.

V is TRBV20-1 and J is TRBJ1-2; 7 bases match TRBD1. The germline gives CDR1 DFQATT, CDR2 SNEGSKA (reference sequence). The V segment lost 2 bases and the J segment 8 bases; nucleotides outside the gene matches: 11. CDR3 size: 14 residues. DNA for the CDR3: TGCAGTGCTAGATCGGGACAGTCGGGAGGAGGCTACACCTTC. It yields the protein CSARSGQSGGGYTF.

The rearrangement uses TRBV7-3 and TRBJ2-3; no reliable D call. CDR1 is SGHTA, CDR2 FQGTGA, per germline. V was shortened by 1 base and J by 0 bases, with 5 bases between the two germline ends. The CDR3 contains 14 residues. This CDR3 reads CASSLSPSTDTQYF. CDR3 DNA: TGTGCCAGCAGCTTAAGCCCTAGCACAGATACGCAGTATTTT.

V gene TRBV6-5 combines with J gene TRBJ2-5; TRBD1 matches at 10 bases. The CDR3 has 17 amino acids. The ends lost 2 bases at V and 5 bases at J; junction bases unmatched: 11. Per germline, CDR1 MNHEY and CDR2 SVGAGI. The CDR3 loop is CASSYLMTGGRVETQYF. In nucleotides, the CDR3 is TGTGCCAGCAGTTACCTTATGACAGGGGGCAGGGTTGAGACCCAGTACTTC.

This clonotype was found a few times. This chain joins TRBV24-1 and TRBJ2-5; the match to TRBD1 covers 9 bases. V lost 2 bases to trimming and J lost 5 bases; unmatched junction nucleotides: 2. CDR1 is KGHDR, CDR2 SFDVKD, per germline. The CDR3 is made up of 14 amino acids. The CDR3 here is CATSDWTGAETQYF. In nucleotides, the CDR3 is TGTGCCACCAGTGATTGGACAGGGGCGGAGACCCAGTACTTC.

The genes are TRBV5-1 and TRBJ1-2, with 7 bases lining up with TRBD1. Losses at the gene ends were 4 bases for V and 4 bases for J; bases not matched to a gene: 4. The CDR3 sequence is 13 residues long. The germline V gene encodes CDR1 SGHRS and CDR2 YFSETQ. The CDR3 sequence is CASSNDRVYGYTF. The CDR3 DNA follows: TGCGCCAGCAGCAATGACAGGGTCTATGGCTACACCTTC.

This clonotype was seen a few times. This chain uses TRBV5-1 with TRBJ1-2; no definite D call. The CDR3 runs to 13 residues. Trimming stripped 4 bases from V and 7 bases from J, with 14 bases between. Germline CDR1 and CDR2: SGHRS and YFSETQ. The CDR3 sequence is CASSEAPTGGYTF. The CDR3 nucleotides read TGCGCCAGCAGCGAGGCCCCGACGGGTGGCTACACCTTC.

The chain uses TRBV20-1 and TRBJ2-7; D gene ambiguous. Germline CDR1 and CDR2: DFQATT and SNEGSKA (reference sequence). The CDR3 spans 11 residues. Deletions cut 7 bases from V and 7 bases from J, with 14 bases between. CDR3 sequence (DNA): TGCAGTGTAGGCATTTTATGGGAGCAGTACTTC. This encodes CSVGILWEQYF.

V and J are TRBV10-1 and TRBJ2-7, with TRBD2 matching 11 bases. From germline, CDR1 is WNHNN and CDR2 SYGVQD (reference sequence). V lost 0 bases and J lost 6; bases outside the gene matches: 1. The CDR3 covers 14 residues. CDR3 protein: CASSESSGGGEQYF. CDR3 DNA sequence: TGCGCCAGCAGTGAGTCTAGCGGGGGGGGCGAGCAGTACTTC.

Ten or more counts support this clonotype. This rearrangement joins TRBV7-2 to TRBJ1-6; 7 positions match TRBD1. CDR3 length: 15 residues. Trimming took 3 bases from V and 10 from J; bases not matched to a gene: 9. Germline CDR1 reads SGHTA; CDR2 reads FQGNSA. CDR3 coding DNA: TGTGCCAGCAGCTTCTCGACAGGGATGGAATCACCCCTCCACTTT. Residues: CASSFSTGMESPLHF.

V usage is TRBV5-4 and J usage is TRBJ2-7; 8 bases line up with TRBD2. Germline V gene data show CDR1 as SGHNT and CDR2 as YYREEE (reference sequence). The V and J ends lost 2 bases and 3 bases, in that order; junction bases with no gene match: 10. The CDR3 runs 16 residues. For the CDR3, the DNA is TGTGCCAGCAGCTTTAGAGACGGGAGGGCTCGCTACGAGCAGTACTTC. Amino acids: CASSFRDGRARYEQYF.

This clonotype appeared a few times. The genes are TRBV6-5 and TRBJ1-4; 7 nucleotides match TRBD1. V was clipped by 5 bases and J by 6 bases; unmatched bases: 12. The CDR3 has 16 amino acids. Germline assignment: CDR1 MNHEY and CDR2 SVGAGI. The chain's CDR3 is CASSHGQAGGYEKLFF. The CDR3 region has the DNA TGTGCCAGCAGTCACGGACAGGCCGGGGGTTATGAAAAACTGTTTTTT.

This clonotype came up once. CDR3 DNA sequence: TGTGCCATGAGCCCGAGACTAGCCAGCTCCTACGAGCAGTACTTC. It encodes CAMSPRLASSYEQYF. This rearrangement joins TRBV5-3 to TRBJ2-7; 7 bases fit TRBD2. TRBV5-3 is reported as an ORF; its role is uncertain. Losses at the gene ends were 9 bases for V and 0 bases for J; bases not matched to a gene: 12. The CDR3 spans 15 residues.